Following are 5 T cell receptor beta chains from one sample sequenced in a study of immune evolution from preneoplasia to lung adenocarcinoma. This table comes from immunoSEQ multiplex PCR, and its TCRdb copy is limited to in-frame clones, with some not included. The data contain about 7,600 clones, about 77% of them singletons. Sequenced sample: FFPE adjacent normal lung tissue. The receptors derive from a person aged 65 to 85 with lung adenocarcinoma.

In DNA, the CDR3 is TGTGCCAGTACCCGGGCAGACGGCGAGACCCAGTACTTC. Residues: CASTRADGETQYF. The chain carries TRBV7-2 and TRBJ2-5, with D unclear. CDR1 is SGHTA and CDR2 is FQGNSA in the germline V gene. Between the trimmed V and J ends, which lost 9 bases and 5 bases, there was a span of 16 bases. The length of the CDR3 is 13 residues.

The chain carries TRBV21-1 and TRBJ2-7; no check of the table's D call, TRBD1, against the DNA was made. TRBV21-1 is termed a pseudogene. CDR3 length equals 15 residues. The CDR3, as DNA: TGTGCCAGCAGCAAAGAGACAGGGCCCTACTACGAGCAGTACTTC. It translates to CASSKETGPYYEQYF.

This clone was seen a few times. The chain joins TRBV5-1 to TRBJ2-2; weak D call: TRBD2 (5 bases). V lost 0 bases and J lost 6, with 12 bases in between. There are 15 residues in the CDR3. Germline V CDR1 and CDR2: SGHRS, YFSETQ. CDR3 sequence: CASSLAVGASGELFF. CDR3 nucleotide sequence: TGCGCCAGCAGCTTGGCCGTGGGAGCTTCCGGGGAGCTGTTTTTT.

The chain uses TRBV14 and TRBJ1-6; no clear D gene. Looked up from germline, CDR1 is SGHDN and CDR2 is FVKESK. The CDR3 covers 14 residues. The V gene lost 0 bases and the J gene lost 4 bases, with 4 bases spanning the gap. CDR3 nucleotide sequence: TGTGCCAGCAGCCAAGATTGGTATAATTCACCCCTCCACTTT. It encodes CASSQDWYNSPLHF.

The CDR3 region is CASRVGTSSGNTIYF. The CDR3 nucleotides read TGTGCCAGCAGGGTCGGGACAAGCTCTGGAAACACCATATATTTT. The chain is built from TRBV2 and TRBJ1-3, with D possibly being TRBD1 (6 bases). This CDR3 spans 15 amino acids. Trimming cost V 6 bases and J 0 bases, with 12 bases left between them. Germline CDR1 is SNHLY and CDR2 is FYNNEI.